Listed below are T cell receptor beta chains from one sample, sequenced in a study of T-cell reconstitution after alpha-beta-depleted transplantation in children. TCRdb re-analysed the PCR reads in MiXCR, keeping a single row per CDR3 protein. Found here are 700,000 or so distinct CDR3 sequences, over 10% of them singletons; the top ten hold 0.75% to 0.85%. Sample: PBMCs, taken before TCRalphabeta/CD19-depleted stem cell transplant. The receptors stem from a girl aged 2-10 years with congenital amegakaryocytic thrombocytopenia, due to receive a stem cell transplant. The CDR3 runs from the conserved cysteine through the conserved F or W. D genes are given only for firm matches. The listing skips clone size in some rows; elsewhere it reads once, few, many or a size class.

V gene	J gene	D gene	clone size	CDR3 DNA	CDR3 protein
TRBV15	TRBJ2-1	.	many	TGTGCCACCAGCACAGCTTTATACAATGAGCAGTTCTTC	CATSTALYNEQFF
TRBV7-8	TRBJ2-7	.	few	TGTGCCAGCAGCTTACTCCGAGTCTACTCCTACGAGCAGTACTTC	CASSLLRVYSYEQYF
TRBV5-1	TRBJ2-5	.	few	TGCGCCAGCAGCTTGGAGCAGGTTCGAGAGACCCAGTACTTC	CASSLEQVRETQYF
TRBV7-2	TRBJ2-1	.	.	TGTGCCAGCAGCTCAGGACTGTACGGCCAGTTCTTC	CASSSGLYGQFF
TRBV7-6	TRBJ2-1	.	many	TGTGCCAGCAGCTTAGAATTAGGTTCTGAGCAGTTCTTT	CASSLELGSEQFF
TRBV10-3	TRBJ2-1	TRBD1	many	TGTGCCATCAGTGAGTCCCCGGGACAGGGTAAAGATGAGCAGTTCTTC	CAISESPGQGKDEQFF
TRBV20-1	TRBJ1-5	TRBD1	many	TGCAGTGCTGCGGCCGGGACAGGGAGGCAGCCCCAGCATTTT	CSAAAGTGRQPQHF
TRBV5-1	TRBJ2-7	TRBD2	few	TGCGCCAGCAGCTTCGGACTAGCGGGAGGGCCTGCCCACGAGCAGTACTTC	CASSFGLAGGPAHEQYF
TRBV20-1	TRBJ2-1	TRBD1	many	TGCAGTGCTAGAGCCGGGACAGGCTACAATGAGCAGTTCTTC	CSARAGTGYNEQFF
TRBV20-1	TRBJ2-1	TRBD2	.	TGCAGTGCTCTGGGACTAGCGAGATTCAATGAGCAGTTCTTC	CSALGLARFNEQFF
TRBV20-1	TRBJ1-3	TRBD1	many	TGCAGTGCTCGCCCCACCCTCAGGGGGCGGGACACCATATATTTT	CSARPTLRGRDTIYF
TRBV10-3	TRBJ2-1	TRBD2	many	TGTGCCAACCTAACTAGCGGGAGGCCTCATTTACCATACAATGAGCAGTTCTTC	CANLTSGRPHLPYNEQFF
TRBV29-1	TRBJ2-1	.	.	TGCAGCGTTGGAATAACCTACAATGAGCAGTTCTTC	CSVGITYNEQFF
TRBV2	TRBJ2-1	TRBD2	many	TGTGCCAGCAGTCCCGGGACTAGCGGTAAGGGTGAGCAGTTCTTC	CASSPGTSGKGEQFF
TRBV20-1	TRBJ1-2	.	many	TGCAGTGCTAGAGATGAGGCAGGGTATGGCTACACCTTC	CSARDEAGYGYTF
TRBV5-1	TRBJ2-7	TRBD2	few	TGCGCCAGCAGCTTGGGCATAGCGGGAGAAAGCTACGAGCAGTACTTC	CASSLGIAGESYEQYF
TRBV11-1	TRBJ2-6	TRBD1	many	TGTCCCAGCAGCTTAGGCTCAATTCGACAGGGGGTCGGGGCCAACGTCCTGACTTTC	CPSSLGSIRQGVGANVLTF
TRBV20-1	TRBJ2-3	.	few	TGCAGTGCCTGGCCGGGGACTAGCACAGATACGCAGTATTTT	CSAWPGTSTDTQYF
TRBV20-1	TRBJ2-1	TRBD2	few	TGCAGTGCTAGTGAACCGGAAATGACCGCTATGGCGGGAGGGCAGGGCAATGAGCAGTTCTTC	CSASEPEMTAMAGGQGNEQFF
TRBV20-1	TRBJ2-1	TRBD2	few	TGCAGTGCCATTACTAGCGGGAGTCGGAATGAGCAGTTCTTC	CSAITSGSRNEQFF
TRBV29-1	TRBJ2-1	TRBD1	many	TGCAGCGTTGGATGGACAGGGCCCGATGAGCAGTTCTTC	CSVGWTGPDEQFF
TRBV5-1	TRBJ2-2	TRBD2	many	TGCGCCAGCAACTCGGGACTAGCGGGAGTGAACACCGGGGAGCTGTTTTTT	CASNSGLAGVNTGELFF
TRBV5-1	TRBJ1-1	.	many	TGCGCCAGCAGCTTGGTGGGGGCGGACACTGAAGCTTTCTTT	CASSLVGADTEAFF
TRBV12-3/TRBV12-4	TRBJ2-7	.	many	TGTGCCAGCAGTTTAGGACTCACAGCCTACGAGCAGTACTTC	CASSLGLTAYEQYF
TRBV2	TRBJ2-1	.	many	TGTGCCAGCAGTGAAAGCCACAATGAGCAGTTCTTC	CASSESHNEQFF